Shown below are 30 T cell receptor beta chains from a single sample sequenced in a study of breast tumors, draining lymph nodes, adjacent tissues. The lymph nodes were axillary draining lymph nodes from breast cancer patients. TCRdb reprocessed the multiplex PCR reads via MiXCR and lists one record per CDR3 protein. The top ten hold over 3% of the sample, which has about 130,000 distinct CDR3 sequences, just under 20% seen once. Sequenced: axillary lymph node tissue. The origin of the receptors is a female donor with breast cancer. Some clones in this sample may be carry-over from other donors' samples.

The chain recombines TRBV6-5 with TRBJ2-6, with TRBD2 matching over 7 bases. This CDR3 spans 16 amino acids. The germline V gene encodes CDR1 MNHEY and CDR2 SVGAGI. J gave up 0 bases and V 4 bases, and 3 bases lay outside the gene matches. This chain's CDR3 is CASSSGLVSGANVLTF. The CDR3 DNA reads TGTGCCAGCAGTTCTGGACTAGTCTCTGGGGCCAACGTCCTGACTTTC.

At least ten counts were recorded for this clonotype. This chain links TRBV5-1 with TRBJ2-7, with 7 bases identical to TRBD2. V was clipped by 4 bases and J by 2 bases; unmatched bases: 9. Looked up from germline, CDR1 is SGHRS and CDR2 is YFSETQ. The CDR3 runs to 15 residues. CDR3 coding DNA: TGCGCCAGCAGCCCGCATCGGAGCGGGACCTACGAGCAGTACTTC. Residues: CASSPHRSGTYEQYF.

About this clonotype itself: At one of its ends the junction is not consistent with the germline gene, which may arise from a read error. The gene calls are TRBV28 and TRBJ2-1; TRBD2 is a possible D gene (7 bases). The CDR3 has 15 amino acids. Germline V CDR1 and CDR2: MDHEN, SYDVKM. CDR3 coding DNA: TGTGCCAGCAGTTTTATGGGGGGGCCCTACAATGAGCAGCTCTTC. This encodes CASSFMGGPYNEQLF. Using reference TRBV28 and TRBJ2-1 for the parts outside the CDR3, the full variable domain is DVKVTQSSRYLVKRTGEKVFLECVQDMDHENMFWYRQDPGLGLRLIYFSYDVKMKEKGDIPEGYSVSREKKERFSLILESASTNQTSMYLCASSFMGGPYNEQLFGPGTRLTVL.

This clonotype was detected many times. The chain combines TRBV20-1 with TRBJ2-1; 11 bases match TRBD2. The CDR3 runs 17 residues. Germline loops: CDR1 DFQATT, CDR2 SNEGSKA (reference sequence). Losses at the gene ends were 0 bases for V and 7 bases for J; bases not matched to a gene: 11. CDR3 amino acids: CSARDGSGRADWNEQFF. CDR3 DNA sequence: TGCAGTGCTAGAGATGGTAGCGGGAGGGCCGATTGGAATGAGCAGTTCTTC.

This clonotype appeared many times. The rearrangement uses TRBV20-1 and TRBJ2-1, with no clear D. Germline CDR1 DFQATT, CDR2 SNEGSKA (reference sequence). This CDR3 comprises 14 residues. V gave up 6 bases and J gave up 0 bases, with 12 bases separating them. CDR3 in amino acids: CSALQTTSYNEQFF. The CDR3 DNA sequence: TGCAGTGCCCTACAAACAACCTCCTACAATGAGCAGTTCTTC.

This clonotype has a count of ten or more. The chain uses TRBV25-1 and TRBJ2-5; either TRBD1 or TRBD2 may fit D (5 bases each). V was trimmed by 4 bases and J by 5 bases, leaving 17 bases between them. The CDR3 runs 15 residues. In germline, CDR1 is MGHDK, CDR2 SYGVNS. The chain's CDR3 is CASSAPFGTGETQYF. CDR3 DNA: TGTGCCAGCAGTGCCCCATTTGGGACCGGTGAGACCCAGTACTTC.

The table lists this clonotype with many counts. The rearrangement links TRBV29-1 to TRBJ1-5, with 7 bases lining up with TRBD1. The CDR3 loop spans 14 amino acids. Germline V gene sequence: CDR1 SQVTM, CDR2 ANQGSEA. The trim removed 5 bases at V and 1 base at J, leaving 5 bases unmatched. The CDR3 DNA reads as TGCAGCGTTAAACAGGGGACAAGCAATCAGCCCCAGCATTTT. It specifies CSVKQGTSNQPQHF.

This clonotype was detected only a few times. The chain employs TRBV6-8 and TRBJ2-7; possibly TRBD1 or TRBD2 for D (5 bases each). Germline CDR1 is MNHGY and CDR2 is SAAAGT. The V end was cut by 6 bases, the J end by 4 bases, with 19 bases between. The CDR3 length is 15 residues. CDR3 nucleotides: TGTGCCAGCAGGCCCACCCCGGGACGGGGATACGAGCAGTACTTC. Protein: CASRPTPGRGYEQYF.

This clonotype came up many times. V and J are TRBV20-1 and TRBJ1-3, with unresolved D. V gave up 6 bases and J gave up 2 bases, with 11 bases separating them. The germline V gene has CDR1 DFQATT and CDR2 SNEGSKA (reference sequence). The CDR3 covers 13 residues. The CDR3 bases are TGCAGTGCCCCCCAGCCTGCTGGAAACACCATATATTTT. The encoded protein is CSAPQPAGNTIYF.

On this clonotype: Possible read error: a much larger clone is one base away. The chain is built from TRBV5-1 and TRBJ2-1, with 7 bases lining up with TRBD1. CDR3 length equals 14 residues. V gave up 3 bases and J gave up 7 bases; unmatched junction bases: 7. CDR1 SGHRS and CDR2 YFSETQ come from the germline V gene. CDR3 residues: CASSSVTGLNEQFF. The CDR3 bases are TGCGCCAGCAGCTCAGTGACAGGGCTAAATGAGCAGTTCTTC.

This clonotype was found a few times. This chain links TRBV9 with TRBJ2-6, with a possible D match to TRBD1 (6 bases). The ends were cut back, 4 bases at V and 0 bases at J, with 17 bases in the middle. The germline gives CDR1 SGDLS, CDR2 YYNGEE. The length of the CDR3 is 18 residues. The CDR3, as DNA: TGTGCCAGCAGCATCCCCCGGGACACCCCCTCTGGGGCCAACGTCCTGACTTTC. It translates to CASSIPRDTPSGANVLTF.

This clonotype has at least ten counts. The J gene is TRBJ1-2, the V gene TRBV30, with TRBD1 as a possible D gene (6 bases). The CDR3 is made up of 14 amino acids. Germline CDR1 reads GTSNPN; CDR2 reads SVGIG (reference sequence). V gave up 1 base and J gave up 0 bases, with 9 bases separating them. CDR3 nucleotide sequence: TGTGCCTGGAGTGGGACAGCAACTAACTATGGCTACACCTTC. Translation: CAWSGTATNYGYTF. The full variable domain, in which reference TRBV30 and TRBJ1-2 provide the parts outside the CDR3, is SQTIHQWPATLVQPVGSPLSLECTVEGTSNPNLYWYRQAAGRGLQLLFYSVGIGQISSEVPQNLSASRPQDRQFILSSKKLLLSDSGFYLCAWSGTATNYGYTFGSGTRLTVV.

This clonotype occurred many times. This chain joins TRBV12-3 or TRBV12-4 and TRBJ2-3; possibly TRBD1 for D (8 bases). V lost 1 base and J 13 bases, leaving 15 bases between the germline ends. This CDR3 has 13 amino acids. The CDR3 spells CASSLDQGAGEYF. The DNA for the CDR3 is TGTGCCAGCAGTTTAGACCAGGGGGCGGGGGAGTATTTT.

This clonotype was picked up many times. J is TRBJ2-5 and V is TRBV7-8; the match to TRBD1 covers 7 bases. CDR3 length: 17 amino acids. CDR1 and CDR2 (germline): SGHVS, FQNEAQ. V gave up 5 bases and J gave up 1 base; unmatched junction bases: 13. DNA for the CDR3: TGTGCCAGCAGCGAGAGACAGATCAACAGGGGCCAAGAGACCCAGTACTTC. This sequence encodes CASSERQINRGQETQYF.

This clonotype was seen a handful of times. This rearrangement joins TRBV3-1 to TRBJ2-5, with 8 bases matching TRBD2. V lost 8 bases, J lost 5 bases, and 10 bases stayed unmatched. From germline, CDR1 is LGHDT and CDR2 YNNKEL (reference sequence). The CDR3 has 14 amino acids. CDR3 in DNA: TGTGCCAGCGTCAATAGCGGGGTGATGGAGACCCAGTACTTC. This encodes CASVNSGVMETQYF.

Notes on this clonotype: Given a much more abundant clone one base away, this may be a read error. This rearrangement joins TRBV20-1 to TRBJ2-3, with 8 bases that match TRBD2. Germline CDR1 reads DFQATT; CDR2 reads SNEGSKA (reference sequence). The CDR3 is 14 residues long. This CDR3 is CSALGTRGGDTQRF. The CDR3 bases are TGCAGTGCTCTAGGGACTAGAGGGGGAGATACGCAGCGTTTT.

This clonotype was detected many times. The CDR3 protein is CASRESSGRLYEQYF. Here the CDR3 DNA reads TGTGCCAGCAGAGAGTCTAGCGGGAGGCTCTACGAGCAGTACTTC. V usage is TRBV6-2 or TRBV6-3 and J usage is TRBJ2-7; TRBD2 matches at 11 bases. V trimming: 6 bases; J trimming: 3 bases; junction bases outside the gene matches: 7. Germline values: CDR1 MNHEY, CDR2 SVGEGT. The CDR3 has 15 residues.

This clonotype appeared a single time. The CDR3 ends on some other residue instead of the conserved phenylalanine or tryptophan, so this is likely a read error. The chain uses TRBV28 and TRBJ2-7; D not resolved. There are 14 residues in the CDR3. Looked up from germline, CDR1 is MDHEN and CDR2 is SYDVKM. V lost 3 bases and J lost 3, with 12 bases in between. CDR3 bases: TGTGCCAGCAGTTTCTTCGCTGGCCTCTACGAGCAGTACCTC. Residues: CASSFFAGLYEQYL.

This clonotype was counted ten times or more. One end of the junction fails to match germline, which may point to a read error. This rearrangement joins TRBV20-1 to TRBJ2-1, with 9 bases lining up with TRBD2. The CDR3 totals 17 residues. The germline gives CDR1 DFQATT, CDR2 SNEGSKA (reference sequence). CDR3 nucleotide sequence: TGCAGTGCTAGCCCTAGCGGGGCCGAGAGCTCCTACAATGAGCTGTTCTTC. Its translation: CSASPSGAESSYNELFF.

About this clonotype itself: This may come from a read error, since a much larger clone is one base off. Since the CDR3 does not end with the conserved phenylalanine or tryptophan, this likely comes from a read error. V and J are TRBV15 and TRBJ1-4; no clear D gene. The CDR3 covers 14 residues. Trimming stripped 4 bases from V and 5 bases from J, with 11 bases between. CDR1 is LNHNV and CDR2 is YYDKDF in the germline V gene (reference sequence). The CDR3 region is CATSNRMANEKLFS. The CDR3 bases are TGTGCCACCAGCAATAGAATGGCGAATGAAAAACTGTTTTCT.

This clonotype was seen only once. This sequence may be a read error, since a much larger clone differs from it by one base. The CDR3 coding sequence is TGTGCCAGCAGTCTTCGGCTAACCCAAGAGACCCAGTACTTC. Translated: CASSLRLTQETQYF. The chain is built from TRBV12-3 or TRBV12-4 and TRBJ2-5; no clear D. The CDR3 length is 14 residues. The V end was cut by 5 bases, the J end by 1 base, with 11 bases between.

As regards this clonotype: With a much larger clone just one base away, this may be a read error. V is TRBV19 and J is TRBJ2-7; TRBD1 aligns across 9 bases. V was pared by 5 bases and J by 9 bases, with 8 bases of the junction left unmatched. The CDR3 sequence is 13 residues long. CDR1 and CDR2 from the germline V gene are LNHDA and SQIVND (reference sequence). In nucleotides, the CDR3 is TGTGCCAGTAGTTCGGGACAGGGCAACGTGCAGTACTTC. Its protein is CASSSGQGNVQYF.

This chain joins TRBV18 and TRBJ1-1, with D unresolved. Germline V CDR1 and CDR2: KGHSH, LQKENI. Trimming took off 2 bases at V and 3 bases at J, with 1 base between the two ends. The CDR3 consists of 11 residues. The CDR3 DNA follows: TGTGCCAGCTCACCAGACACTGAAGCTTTCTTT. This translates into CASSPDTEAFF.

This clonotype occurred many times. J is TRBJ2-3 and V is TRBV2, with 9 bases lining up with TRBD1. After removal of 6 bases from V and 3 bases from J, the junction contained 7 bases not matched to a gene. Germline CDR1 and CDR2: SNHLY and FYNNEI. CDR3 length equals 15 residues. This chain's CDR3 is CASSTDRGRTDTQYF. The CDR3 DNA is TGTGCCAGCAGCACGGACAGGGGAAGGACAGATACGCAGTATTTT. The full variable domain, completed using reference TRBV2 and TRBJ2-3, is EPEVTQTPSHQVTQMGQEVILRCVPISNHLYFYWYRQILGQKVEFLVSFYNNEISEKSEIFDDQFSVERPDGSNFTLKIRSTKLEDSAMYFCASSTDRGRTDTQYFGPGTRLTVL.

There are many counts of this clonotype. The CDR3 coding sequence is TGCGCCAGCAGCTCACAGGGCTACGCGAACACCGGGGAGCTGTTTTTT. This sequence encodes CASSSQGYANTGELFF. This chain links TRBV5-1 with TRBJ2-2; D possibly corresponds to TRBD1 (6 bases). There are 16 residues in the CDR3. V was trimmed by 3 bases and J by 0 bases, leaving 12 bases between them. The germline CDR1 and CDR2 sequences are SGHRS and YFSETQ.

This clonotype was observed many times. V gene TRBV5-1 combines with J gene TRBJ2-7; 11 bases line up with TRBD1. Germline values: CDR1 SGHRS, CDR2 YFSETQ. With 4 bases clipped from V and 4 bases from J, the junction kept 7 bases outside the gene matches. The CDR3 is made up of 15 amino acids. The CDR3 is CASSQTGTGGYEQYF. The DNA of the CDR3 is TGCGCCAGCAGCCAGACCGGGACAGGGGGGTACGAGCAGTACTTC.

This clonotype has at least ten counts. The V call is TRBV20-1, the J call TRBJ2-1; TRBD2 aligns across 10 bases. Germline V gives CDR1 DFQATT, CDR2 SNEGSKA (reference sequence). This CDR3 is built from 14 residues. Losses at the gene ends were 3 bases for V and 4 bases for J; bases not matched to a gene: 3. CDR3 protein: CSASLAGAYNEQFF. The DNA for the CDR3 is TGCAGTGCTAGTCTAGCGGGGGCTTACAATGAGCAGTTCTTC.

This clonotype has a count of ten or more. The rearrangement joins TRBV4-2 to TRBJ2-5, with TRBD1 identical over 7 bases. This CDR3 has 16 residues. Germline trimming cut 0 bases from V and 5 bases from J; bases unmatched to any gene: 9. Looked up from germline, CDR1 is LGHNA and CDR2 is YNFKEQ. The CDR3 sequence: CASSQDLDRVWETQYF. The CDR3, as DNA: TGTGCCAGCAGCCAAGACCTAGACAGGGTTTGGGAGACCCAGTACTTC.

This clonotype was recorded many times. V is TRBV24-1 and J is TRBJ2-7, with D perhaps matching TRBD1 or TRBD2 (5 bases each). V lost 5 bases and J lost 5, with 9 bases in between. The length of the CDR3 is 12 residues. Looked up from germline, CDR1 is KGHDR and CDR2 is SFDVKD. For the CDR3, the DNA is TGTGCCACCAGTGTTGGGGGTGACGAGCAGTACTTC. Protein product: CATSVGGDEQYF.

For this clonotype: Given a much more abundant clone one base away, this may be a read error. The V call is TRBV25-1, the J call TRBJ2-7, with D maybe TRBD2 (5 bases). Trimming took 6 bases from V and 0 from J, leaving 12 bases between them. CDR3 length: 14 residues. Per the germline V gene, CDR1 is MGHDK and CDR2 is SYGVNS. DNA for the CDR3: TGTGCCAGCAGGGAGGTCAGTCACTCCTACGAGCAGTACTTC. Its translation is CASREVSHSYEQYF.